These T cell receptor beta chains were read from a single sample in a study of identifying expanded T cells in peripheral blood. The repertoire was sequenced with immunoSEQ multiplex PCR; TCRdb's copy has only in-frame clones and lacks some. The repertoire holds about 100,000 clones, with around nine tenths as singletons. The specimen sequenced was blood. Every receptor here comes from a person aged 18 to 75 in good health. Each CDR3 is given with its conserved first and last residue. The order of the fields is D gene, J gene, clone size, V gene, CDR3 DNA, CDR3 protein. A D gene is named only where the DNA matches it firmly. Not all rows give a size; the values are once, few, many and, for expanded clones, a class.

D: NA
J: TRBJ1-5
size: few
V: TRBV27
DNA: TGTGCCAGCAGTTTATACCCAATCAATCAGCCCCAGCATTTT
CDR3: CASSLYPINQPQHF

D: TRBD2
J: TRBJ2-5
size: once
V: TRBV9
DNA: TGTGCCAGCAGCGTAGCGGGAGGCCGGCAAGAGACCCAGTACTTC
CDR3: CASSVAGGRQETQYF

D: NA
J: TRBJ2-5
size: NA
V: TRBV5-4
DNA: TGTGCCAGCAGCTTGGTCCCACAGCAACAAGAGACCCAGTACTTC
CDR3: CASSLVPQQQETQYF

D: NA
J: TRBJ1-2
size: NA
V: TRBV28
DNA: TGTGCCAGCAGTTTATTCCCTCGGGGTGAGGTTTGGTATGGCTACACCTTC
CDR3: CASSLFPRGEVWYGYTF

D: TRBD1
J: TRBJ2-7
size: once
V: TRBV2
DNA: TGTGCCAGCACCCCGCCAGGGACAGTATACGAGCAGTACTTC
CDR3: CASTPPGTVYEQYF

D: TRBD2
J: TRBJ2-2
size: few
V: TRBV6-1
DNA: TGTGCCAGCACTGAAGGTCGTAGCGGGCTACTCACCGGGGAGCTGTTTTTT
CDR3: CASTEGRSGLLTGELFF

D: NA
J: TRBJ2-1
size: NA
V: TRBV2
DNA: TGTGCCAGCTCTAATAGTTTTTACAATGAGCAGTTCTTC
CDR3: CASSNSFYNEQFF

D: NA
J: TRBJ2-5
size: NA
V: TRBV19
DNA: TGTGCCAGTAGTATCCAGAGCCAAGAGACCCAGTACTTC
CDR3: CASSIQSQETQYF

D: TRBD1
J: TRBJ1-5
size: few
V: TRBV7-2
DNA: TGTGCCAGCAGCTTAGTCACAGGGGATCAGCCCCAGCATTTT
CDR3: CASSLVTGDQPQHF

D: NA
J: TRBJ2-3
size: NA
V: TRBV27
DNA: TGTGCCAGCAGTTTGGTAGCCACAGATACGCAGTATTTT
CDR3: CASSLVATDTQYF

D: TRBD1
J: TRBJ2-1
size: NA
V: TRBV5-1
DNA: TGCGCCAGCAGCGCGGGGACAGGGTCCCACAATGAGCAGTTCTTC
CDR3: CASSAGTGSHNEQFF

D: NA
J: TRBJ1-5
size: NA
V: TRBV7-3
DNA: TGTGCCAGCAGCTTGACAGGACCTAATCAGCCCCAGCATTTT
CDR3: CASSLTGPNQPQHF

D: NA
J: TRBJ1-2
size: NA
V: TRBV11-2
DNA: TGTGCCAGCAGCTTAGACGATAGGGGGATTGGAGGCTACACCTTC
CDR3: CASSLDDRGIGGYTF

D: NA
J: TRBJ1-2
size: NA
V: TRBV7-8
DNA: TGTGCCAGCAGCGTTGAGGGGCTGGACTATGGCTACACCTTC
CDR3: CASSVEGLDYGYTF

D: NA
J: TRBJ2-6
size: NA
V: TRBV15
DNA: TGTGCCACCAGCAGAGATCGGGGGTCTGGGGCCAACGTCCTGACTTTC
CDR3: CATSRDRGSGANVLTF

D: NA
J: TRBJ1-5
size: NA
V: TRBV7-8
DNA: TGTGCCAGCAGCCCCCGACCCTATCTATCCATTTCTGATCAGCCCCAGCATTTT
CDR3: CASSPRPYLSISDQPQHF

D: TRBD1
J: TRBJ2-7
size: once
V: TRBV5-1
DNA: TGCGCCAGCAGCTCTCCGGGACAGAACTACGAGCAGTACTTC
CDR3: CASSSPGQNYEQYF

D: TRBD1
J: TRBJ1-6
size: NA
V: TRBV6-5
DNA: TGTGCCAGCAAGATTAACAGGGGGTATAATTCACCCCTCCACTTT
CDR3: CASKINRGYNSPLHF

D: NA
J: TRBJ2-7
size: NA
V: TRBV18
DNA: TGTGCCAGCTCACCCGAGCGCAGGCACTACGAGCAGTACTTC
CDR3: CASSPERRHYEQYF

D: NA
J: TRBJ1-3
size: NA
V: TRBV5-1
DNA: TGCGCCAGCAAGTCCGGGTCTGGAAACACCATATATTTT
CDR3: CASKSGSGNTIYF

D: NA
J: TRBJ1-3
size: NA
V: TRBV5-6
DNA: TGTGCCAGCAGCTTTGGCGGGACTGGAAACACCATATATTTT
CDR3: CASSFGGTGNTIYF

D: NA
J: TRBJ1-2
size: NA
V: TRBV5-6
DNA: TGTGCCAGCAGCTCAGCGGGGGACTATGGCTACACCTTC
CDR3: CASSSAGDYGYTF

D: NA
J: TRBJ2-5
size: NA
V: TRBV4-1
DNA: TGCGCCAGCAGCCCCGGGACATGGGGAGAGACCCAGTACTTC
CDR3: CASSPGTWGETQYF

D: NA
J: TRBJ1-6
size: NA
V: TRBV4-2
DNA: TGTGCCAGCAGCCAAGACCCCCTCCACGGGGGTAATTCACCCCTCCACTTT
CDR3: CASSQDPLHGGNSPLHF

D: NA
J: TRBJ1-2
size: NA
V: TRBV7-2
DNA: TGTGCCAGCAGCCCACCAGGGTCTCGTGGCTACACCTTC
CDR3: CASSPPGSRGYTF

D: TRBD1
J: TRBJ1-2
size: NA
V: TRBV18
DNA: TGTGCCAGCTCACCAAGGGAGGGACAGGGGGCCGGCTACACCTTC
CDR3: CASSPREGQGAGYTF

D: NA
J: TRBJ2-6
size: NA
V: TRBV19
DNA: TGTGCCAGTAGTCCCGGTGCGGATGCTGGGGCCAACGTCCTGACTTTC
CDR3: CASSPGADAGANVLTF

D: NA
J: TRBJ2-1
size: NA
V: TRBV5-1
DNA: TGCGCCAGCAGCTTGGCGAGCAATGAGCAGTTCTTC
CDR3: CASSLASNEQFF

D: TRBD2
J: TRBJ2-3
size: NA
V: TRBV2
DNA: TGTGCCAGCAGTAGACTAGCGGATACAGATACGCAGTATTTT
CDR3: CASSRLADTDTQYF

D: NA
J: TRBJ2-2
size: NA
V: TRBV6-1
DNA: TGTGCCAGCAGTCTATTGAGCCAAGTCGCCGGGGAGCTGTTTTTT
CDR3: CASSLLSQVAGELFF

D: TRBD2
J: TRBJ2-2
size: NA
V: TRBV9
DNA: TGTGCCAGCAGCGTATCCCCCGGACTAGCGGGTAACACCGGGGAGCTGTTTTTT
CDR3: CASSVSPGLAGNTGELFF

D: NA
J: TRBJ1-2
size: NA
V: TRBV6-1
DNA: TGTGCCAGCGCTCAGCACTATGGCTACACCTTC
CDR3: CASAQHYGYTF

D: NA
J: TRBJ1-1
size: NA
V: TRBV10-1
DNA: TGCGCCAGTCAAGGCCTTAAGGGGACTGAAGCTTTCTTT
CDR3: CASQGLKGTEAFF

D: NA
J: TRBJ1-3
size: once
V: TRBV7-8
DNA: TGTGCCAGCAGCTTACGAGGGGAGGTTAGCTCTGGAAACACCATATATTTT
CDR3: CASSLRGEVSSGNTIYF

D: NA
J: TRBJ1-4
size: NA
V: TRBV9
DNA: TGTGCCAGCAGCCCCGACCCAGGGGTTAGAGGTGAAAAACTGTTTTTT
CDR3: CASSPDPGVRGEKLFF

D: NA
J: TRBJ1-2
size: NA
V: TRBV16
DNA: TGTGCCAGCAGCCCGCAAAAAGCCGGGGTGTATGGCTACACCTTC
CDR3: CASSPQKAGVYGYTF